The clone carrying this T cell receptor beta chain was counted a few times. Its antigen is as yet unknown. The data were obtained in a study of human T cells and chemical hapten exposure. Looking at the study overall: Small pooled library volume differences chiefly drove per-sample TCR yield variation.

Time point reported: healthy volunteer bleed at 2 weeks. Whole blood, unfractionated, served as the material for total RNA extraction. The library tagged individual cDNA molecules with unique molecular identifiers. Per the original methods: TCR counts had a median of approximately 87,000 per sample and spanned about 20,000 to 750,000. MiXCR was run by TCRdb on the RACE reads, yielding one entry per CDR3 protein. TCRdb's processing, not the study's, gives the V and J calls here. In the table there are 80,000 to 100,000 distinct CDR3 sequences, over 8% of which are singletons. Notes on the study in general: With DPC sensitization, TCRs exceeding 1 in 1000 frequency showed no change.

Germline CDR1 and CDR2: SGHRS and YFSETQ. The CDR3 covers 15 residues. The V gene end was trimmed by 2 bases and the J gene end by 6 bases; junction bases not matched to a gene: 8. The gene calls are TRBV5-1 and TRBJ2-3, with 8 bases aligning to TRBD1. The sequencing sample was made of whole blood. This sequence was found in a female donor in good health. Some clones in this sample may be carry-over from other donors' samples. The CDR3 protein is CASSFSDRASDTQYF. As DNA, the CDR3 is TGCGCCAGCAGCTTTTCGGACAGGGCCTCGGATACGCAGTATTTT.